This T cell receptor beta chain was recorded in a study of cytomegalovirus exposure and HLA in healthy donors. Study at large: From about 170 million T cells, an earlier analysis saw 120 million or so unique TCR beta sequences. Genotyping of about 400 donors showed that 70% to 90% belonged to the Caucasian-associated ancestry cluster.

Whole-study results and caveats: Information on immune exposure was restricted to one variable (CMV serostatus). An analysis done earlier found most TCR beta V segments productive about 87% or about 30% of the time.

The PCR ran on 60 Vbeta and 13 Jbeta primers. Clones were read by immunoSEQ multiplex PCR, and TCRdb kept only the in-frame ones, dropping some. The sample lists about 100,000 clones, roughly 76% occurring once. Remarks on this clone: Antigen unknown.

Germline V CDR1 and CDR2: SGHNT, YYREEE (reference sequence). This CDR3 has 14 amino acids. The V segment lost 3 bases and the J segment 2 bases; nucleotides outside the gene matches: 1. Sequencing used PBMCs. J is TRBJ1-2 and V is TRBV5-4; 10 bases match TRBD1. This TCR came from a man between 40 and 49 years old in good health and CMV-seronegative. CDR3 DNA: TGTGCCAGCAGCTGGGACAGGGGAAACTATGGCTACACCTTC. It codes for CASSWDRGNYGYTF.